This TCR beta chain was obtained from a study of shared clonotypes between healthy human individuals. General study results and limits: Since donors were few, the genetic and exposure-history diversity represented was limited.

This clone was recorded only once. Its antigen is not identified. The sample carries other DNA sequences with the same CDR3. CD45RO negativity and positive selection for CCR7 defined naive CD8 cells, a population that excluded terminally differentiated effector memory CD45RA+ cells. The protocol was immunoSEQ multiplex PCR, while the TCRdb copy is restricted to in-frame clones and leaves out a portion. There are around 600,000 clones in the sample; approximately 96% occur only once, and about 0.11% lies in the top ten. In germline, CDR1 is SGDLS, CDR2 YYNGEE. CDR3 length: 13 amino acids. V was trimmed by 0 bases and J by 5 bases, leaving 8 bases between them.

Sequencing used naive CD8+ T cells sorted from blood. The sequence was obtained from a woman in her twenties or thirties in good health. The gene calls are TRBV9 and TRBJ1-1, with a weak D call TRBD1 (5 bases). CDR3 nucleotides: TGTGCCAGCAGCGTAGGAGGGGCAACTGAAGCTTTCTTT. It translates to CASSVGGATEAFF.